Sequencing of this T cell receptor (beta chain) was carried out in a study of regulatory T cells in long-lasting Graves disease. This clonotype came up many times. Described time point: newly diagnosed GD, antithyroid drugs for less than 3 months. Construction of the TCR library relied on RNA isolated from PBMCs. For TCR beta, libraries came from iRepertoire HTBI primers and Arm-PCR of CDR3 regions. TCRdb itself ran the multiplex PCR reads through MiXCR, one entry per CDR3 protein. The table records approximately 400,000 distinct CDR3 sequences, around 16% of them present only once. There are 17 residues in the CDR3. V lost 0 bases and J 0 bases, leaving 13 bases between the germline ends. Germline CDR1 is PRHDT and CDR2 is FYEKMQ (reference sequence). These data also formed part of another study, on T cells in Graves' hyperthyroidism and ophthalmopathy.

Sequenced material: peripheral blood mononuclear cells (PBMCs), taken at new diagnosis, from a patient treated with antithyroid drugs. This clonotype was obtained from a woman in her thirties or forties with Graves disease. The J gene is TRBJ2-3, the V gene TRBV13; D not certain. The CDR3 DNA is TGTGCCAGCAGCTTAGGGAGACTGCCGGATAGCACAGATACGCAGTATTTT. The encoded protein is CASSLGRLPDSTDTQYF.